Included here is one T cell receptor (beta chain) sequence, with context. Its antigen is not known. Unique molecular identifiers were incorporated into the prepared TCRbeta library. TCRdb independently ran MiXCR on the PCR reads; one entry per CDR3 protein. The repertoire consists of around 440,000 distinct CDR3 sequences, with over 9.5% occurring once and the leading ten covering roughly 2.1%. The sample comes from a study of T-cell reconstitution after alpha-beta-depleted transplantation in children. Study outcomes and limitations: It was newly produced T cells that mostly accounted for T-cell counts and diversity one year after transplant.

This TCR was recovered from a child aged 2-15 years with inherited bone marrow failure, due to receive a stem cell transplant. This material consisted of PBMCs, taken before TCRalphabeta/CD19-depleted stem cell transplant.

DNA of the CDR3: TGTGCCATGGGCCCCGGGCGGGGCTATGAGCAGTTCTTC. Its protein product is CAMGPGRGYEQFF. The chain carries TRBV4-2 and TRBJ2-1; a possible D gene is TRBD2 (6 bases). CDR1 and CDR2 (germline): LGHNA, YNFKEQ. The V end lost 10 bases, the J end lost 8 bases, and 18 bases lay between the germline ends. CDR3 length: 13 residues.